The clone carrying this T cell receptor (beta chain) was found a few times. The target antigen is unknown. This sample is part of a study of T-cell memory formation after mild COVID-19. For the study at large: TCR clustering was largely donor specific. Study-level results: Contracting clones from day 15 to 85 showed balanced CD4/CD8; later expanders favored CD4+.

MiXCR, applied by TCRdb to the 5' RACE reads, yields one record per CDR3 protein. The sample comprises around 450,000 distinct CDR3 sequences, roughly 20% of which are singletons, and about 8.8% rests with the top ten. V dropped 2 bases and J dropped 5; count of bases not matched to a gene: 9. Germline V gene sequence: CDR1 SGHRS, CDR2 YFSETQ. This CDR3 is built from 17 residues. What was sequenced was PBMCs or a T cell subset sorted from them (not recorded which). The chain employs TRBV5-1 and TRBJ2-1, with 11 nucleotides matching TRBD2. The TCR was taken from an adult woman who had mild COVID-19 (a few samples of this study predate the infection). Cell type and time point are not known. The CDR3 here is CASSFLYGTSGNNEQFF. The CDR3 DNA sequence: TGCGCCAGCAGCTTTTTATACGGGACTAGCGGAAACAATGAGCAGTTCTTC.